The clone carrying this T cell receptor beta chain was seen only once. What it binds is unknown. The sample is drawn from a study of cytomegalovirus exposure and HLA in healthy donors. It was the approximately 130-subject validation cohort, separate from the roughly 700-subject first cohort, to which the donors belonged. Trimming pared 4 bases from V and 3 bases from J, leaving 20 bases between. The CDR3 consists of 16 residues. CDR1 and CDR2 (germline): SGDLS, YYNGEE. Profiled with immunoSEQ multiplex PCR; TCRdb holds only in-frame clones, not every one. The sample records 120,000 or so clones, approximately 94% being singletons. Notes on the study in general: Many donors shared some public TCRs, even though most TCR sequences were rare. The authors enumerated over 150 TCR beta chains as linked to cytomegalovirus.

The clonotype was recovered from a man aged 18 to 30 in good health and CMV-seronegative. This sequence joins TRBV9 and TRBJ2-7; D not resolved. The sequencing input was PBMCs. The CDR3 nucleotides read TGTGCCAGCAGCCCGCATGGAACAGATCCCTTCTACGAGCAGTACTTC. Amino acid sequence: CASSPHGTDPFYEQYF.